The clone carrying this T cell receptor beta chain was found many times. Its specificity is not known. This CDR3 has 11 amino acids. Germline assignment: CDR1 MNHEY and CDR2 SVGEGT. Trimming shortened V by 8 bases and J by 5 bases, and 7 bases separated the two germline ends. The data stem from a study of early T cells in non-severe SARS-CoV-2 infection. Turning to the study itself: The chains were unpaired, and the sequenced material was bulk RNA from unsorted whole blood. General study points: Lookups in VDJdb leaned toward anti-spike CD8 responses and missed private and CD4 specificities.

The protocol attached unique molecular identifiers to individual cDNA molecules. TCRdb independently ran MiXCR on the 5' RACE reads; one entry per CDR3 protein. The profile covers around 20,000 distinct CDR3 sequences, with under 4.5% appearing a single time and more than 1.1% taken by the ten largest. The sequence came from an adult who was a healthcare worker with PCR-confirmed SARS-CoV-2 infection or an uninfected control (not recorded which). The source material was whole blood. The chain links TRBV6-2 or TRBV6-3 to TRBJ2-1; D not resolved. This chain's CDR3 is CASGRDNEQFF. The CDR3 DNA reads TGTGCCAGCGGCCGGGACAATGAGCAGTTCTTC.